The TCR beta chain under discussion was sequenced for a study of T cell repertoires in cytomegalovirus infection. Study-wide background: CMV infection together with matching HLA type was indicated by public TCR beta signatures. Study-wide results and limits: It was HLA-C-restricted CMV-specific TCR beta clonotypes that dominated the response ex vivo.

Using its own MiXCR run on the reads, TCRdb lists one record per CDR3 protein. Among under 850,000 distinct CDR3 sequences listed, roughly 33% were seen once. This CDR3 is built from 14 residues. Germline CDR1 ENHRY, CDR2 SYGVKD. The V end was cut by 0 bases, the J end by 5 bases, with 9 bases between. With respect to this clonotype: Its antigen remains unknown.

The sample here was cultured PBMCs, taken from culture after CMV antigen stimulation. This TCR was recovered from a human donor in good health (CMV status not recorded). Some clones in this sample may be carry-over from other donors' samples. V gene TRBV10-3 combines with J gene TRBJ2-3; no reliable D call. As DNA, the CDR3 is TGTGCCATCAGTGAGTCCCAGACCGGAGATACGCAGTATTTT. Its protein product is CAISESQTGDTQYF.